In its sample, the clone carrying this T cell receptor beta chain was seen a few times. What it recognizes is unknown. The data originate from a study of T cell responses to AZD1222 COVID-19 vaccine. Germline values: CDR1 MNHEY, CDR2 SVGAGI. This CDR3 comprises 13 residues. V was shortened by 0 bases and J by 3 bases, with 6 bases between the two germline ends. The assay was immunoSEQ multiplex PCR, and TCRdb's table has in-frame clones only and misses some. The sample has more than 70,000 clones, 91% seen once. Study results and caveats: Only after the peak T cell response were repertoires sampled. With two AZD1222 doses given, Spike-specific TCR breadth and depth both rose. It was only a handful of AZD1222 recipients who were seropositive at baseline. Distributed over spike, vaccine-associated CD4 TCRs predominated at 160-218 and 743-854.

The chain joins TRBV6-5 to TRBJ2-7; D could derive from TRBD1 or TRBD2 (5 bases each). The TCR sequence derives from an adult who received the AZD1222 COVID-19 vaccine. The input for sequencing was peripheral blood, taken 28 days after the second AZD1222 dose. The chain's CDR3 is CASSYSGDYEQYF. The CDR3 DNA reads TGTGCCAGCAGTTACTCGGGGGACTACGAGCAGTACTTC.